These T cell receptor beta chains were read from a single sample in a study of cytomegalovirus exposure and HLA in healthy donors. Sequenced by immunoSEQ multiplex PCR; TCRdb stores in-frame clones only, minus some. The sample includes 200,000 to 250,000 clones, 60% to 80% seen only once; the top ten take 2.9%. Material: PBMCs. The receptors stem from a woman aged 25 to 39 in good health and CMV-seronegative. Each CDR3 is given with its conserved first and last residue. Each record gives: J gene, V gene, clone size, D gene, CDR3 protein, CDR3 DNA. D genes are given only for firm matches. Not every row has a clone size; where given, it reads once, few, many or a size class.

j_call: TRBJ2-7; v_call: TRBV7-9; clone_size: .; d_call: .; cdr3_aa: CASSLAGAIYEQYF; cdr3_nt: TGTGCCAGCAGCTTAGCGGGAGCGATCTACGAGCAGTACTTC
j_call: TRBJ1-4; v_call: TRBV21-1; clone_size: once; d_call: .; cdr3_aa: CASSKKRLREKLFF; cdr3_nt: TGTGCCAGCAGCAAAAAACGGTTGAGGGAAAAACTGTTTTTT
j_call: TRBJ2-7; v_call: TRBV5-4; clone_size: once; d_call: .; cdr3_aa: CASNMGRTPKEQYF; cdr3_nt: TGTGCCAGCAACATGGGCCGCACCCCCAAGGAGCAGTACTTC
j_call: TRBJ1-3; v_call: TRBV2; clone_size: few; d_call: TRBD1; cdr3_aa: CASNPGGYGNTIYF; cdr3_nt: TGTGCCAGCAACCCAGGGGGCTACGGAAACACCATATATTTT
j_call: TRBJ2-1; v_call: TRBV4-2; clone_size: .; d_call: TRBD2; cdr3_aa: CASSQEGSGDNEQFF; cdr3_nt: TGTGCCAGCAGCCAAGAGGGTAGCGGGGACAATGAGCAGTTCTTC
j_call: TRBJ1-2; v_call: TRBV28; clone_size: .; d_call: .; cdr3_aa: CASSKLDILDGYTF; cdr3_nt: TGTGCCAGCAGTAAACTCGACATTTTGGATGGCTACACCTTC
j_call: TRBJ2-1; v_call: TRBV7-2; clone_size: .; d_call: TRBD2; cdr3_aa: CASSLSGTSAYNEQFF; cdr3_nt: TGTGCCAGCAGCTTATCCGGGACTAGCGCCTACAATGAGCAGTTCTTC
j_call: TRBJ1-5; v_call: TRBV18; clone_size: .; d_call: TRBD1; cdr3_aa: CASSPSGGHQPQHF; cdr3_nt: TGTGCCAGCTCACCATCAGGGGGCCATCAGCCCCAGCATTTT
j_call: TRBJ2-2; v_call: TRBV4-2; clone_size: few; d_call: .; cdr3_aa: CASSQGFNGNTGELFF; cdr3_nt: TGTGCCAGCAGCCAAGGGTTTAACGGTAACACCGGGGAGCTGTTTTTT
j_call: TRBJ1-5; v_call: TRBV6-5; clone_size: .; d_call: .; cdr3_aa: CASSYSGSSNQPQHF; cdr3_nt: TGTGCCAGCAGTTACTCAGGGAGTAGCAATCAGCCCCAGCATTTT
j_call: TRBJ2-1; v_call: TRBV30; clone_size: .; d_call: TRBD2; cdr3_aa: CVWNGVAGGHSYNEQFF; cdr3_nt: TGTGTCTGGAACGGGGTAGCGGGAGGCCACTCCTACAATGAGCAGTTCTTC
j_call: TRBJ2-1; v_call: TRBV29-1; clone_size: .; d_call: TRBD1; cdr3_aa: CSVGPADRGRNEQFF; cdr3_nt: TGCAGCGTCGGACCGGCGGACAGGGGAAGGAATGAGCAGTTCTTC
j_call: TRBJ1-1; v_call: TRBV7-9; clone_size: few; d_call: TRBD1; cdr3_aa: CASSLAAGGTEAFF; cdr3_nt: TGTGCCAGCAGCTTAGCGGCAGGGGGCACTGAAGCTTTCTTT
j_call: TRBJ1-2; v_call: TRBV5-6; clone_size: once; d_call: .; cdr3_aa: CASADSGGPYGYTF; cdr3_nt: TGTGCCAGCGCCGATTCGGGGGGGCCCTATGGCTACACCTTC
j_call: TRBJ2-7; v_call: TRBV10-1; clone_size: .; d_call: TRBD2; cdr3_aa: CASSESGSGGVNEQYF; cdr3_nt: TGCGCCAGCAGTGAGTCGGGTAGCGGGGGGGTAAACGAGCAGTACTTC
j_call: TRBJ2-2; v_call: TRBV6-4; clone_size: .; d_call: .; cdr3_aa: CASSRGQYTGELFF; cdr3_nt: TGTGCCAGCAGCCGCGGGCAGTACACCGGGGAGCTGTTTTTT
j_call: TRBJ2-7; v_call: TRBV5-1; clone_size: .; d_call: .; cdr3_aa: CASSLTWRTGDPYEQYF; cdr3_nt: TGCGCCAGCAGCTTGACCTGGAGGACGGGGGATCCCTACGAGCAGTACTTC
j_call: TRBJ2-1; v_call: TRBV7-9; clone_size: .; d_call: TRBD1; cdr3_aa: CASSFYRWDRGRDEQFF; cdr3_nt: TGTGCCAGCAGCTTTTATCGATGGGACAGGGGGAGAGATGAGCAGTTCTTC
j_call: TRBJ1-1; v_call: TRBV5-1; clone_size: many; d_call: .; cdr3_aa: CASSLVVNTEAFF; cdr3_nt: TGCGCCAGCAGCTTGGTCGTGAACACTGAAGCTTTCTTT
j_call: TRBJ2-1; v_call: TRBV15; clone_size: .; d_call: .; cdr3_aa: CATSVTPGFYNEQFF; cdr3_nt: TGTGCCACCAGCGTAACTCCGGGGTTCTACAATGAGCAGTTCTTC
j_call: TRBJ2-5; v_call: TRBV29-1; clone_size: .; d_call: TRBD1; cdr3_aa: CSVVTGSPETQYF; cdr3_nt: TGCAGCGTGGTGACAGGGTCCCCAGAGACCCAGTACTTC
j_call: TRBJ2-5; v_call: TRBV5-6; clone_size: .; d_call: .; cdr3_aa: CASTTIYRDYQETQYF; cdr3_nt: TGTGCCAGCACCACTATATACCGGGACTACCAAGAGACCCAGTACTTC
j_call: TRBJ2-1; v_call: TRBV10-1; clone_size: few; d_call: TRBD2; cdr3_aa: CASSPTSGGHNEQFF; cdr3_nt: TGCGCCAGCAGTCCGACAAGCGGGGGGCACAATGAGCAGTTCTTC
j_call: TRBJ2-1; v_call: TRBV19; clone_size: .; d_call: TRBD2; cdr3_aa: CASSIALAGFGDEQFF; cdr3_nt: TGTGCCAGTAGTATCGCTCTAGCGGGGTTTGGCGATGAGCAGTTCTTC
j_call: TRBJ2-1; v_call: TRBV28; clone_size: .; d_call: .; cdr3_aa: CASRPERADKLEEQFF; cdr3_nt: TGTGCCAGCAGGCCCGAGCGGGCGGACAAGTTGGAGGAGCAGTTCTTC
j_call: TRBJ2-2; v_call: TRBV19; clone_size: .; d_call: TRBD2; cdr3_aa: CASSIVVSGRPLFF; cdr3_nt: TGTGCCAGTAGTATAGTGGTTAGCGGGAGGCCACTGTTTTTT
j_call: TRBJ1-2; v_call: TRBV28; clone_size: .; d_call: TRBD1; cdr3_aa: CASSFLGGEDGYTF; cdr3_nt: TGTGCCAGCAGTTTTCTAGGGGGCGAAGATGGCTACACCTTC
j_call: TRBJ1-1; v_call: TRBV5-1; clone_size: .; d_call: TRBD1; cdr3_aa: CASSLIDRGTEAFF; cdr3_nt: TGCGCCAGCAGCTTGATTGACAGGGGCACTGAAGCTTTCTTT
j_call: TRBJ2-7; v_call: TRBV18; clone_size: .; d_call: .; cdr3_aa: CASSPVEGAYEQYF; cdr3_nt: TGTGCCAGCTCCCCAGTGGAGGGGGCGTACGAGCAGTACTTC
j_call: TRBJ2-2; v_call: TRBV18; clone_size: .; d_call: .; cdr3_aa: CASLPGQNTGELFF; cdr3_nt: TGTGCCAGCTTGCCGGGACAGAACACCGGGGAGCTGTTTTTT
j_call: TRBJ1-3; v_call: TRBV5-1; clone_size: .; d_call: TRBD1; cdr3_aa: CASSLGTGGTSGNTIYF; cdr3_nt: TGCGCCAGCAGCCTCGGGACAGGGGGGACCTCTGGAAACACCATATATTTT
j_call: TRBJ2-7; v_call: TRBV5-6; clone_size: few; d_call: .; cdr3_aa: CASSLVGQKYEQYF; cdr3_nt: TGTGCCAGCAGCTTGGTTGGACAGAAGTACGAGCAGTACTTC
j_call: TRBJ1-2; v_call: TRBV29-1; clone_size: few; d_call: TRBD1; cdr3_aa: CSVDRDRGLYGYTF; cdr3_nt: TGCAGCGTTGACCGGGACAGGGGGCTCTATGGCTACACCTTC
j_call: TRBJ2-5; v_call: TRBV7-3; clone_size: .; d_call: .; cdr3_aa: CASSLKGQGTVETQYF; cdr3_nt: TGTGCCAGCAGCCTAAAGGGGCAGGGGACCGTGGAGACCCAGTACTTC
j_call: TRBJ1-5; v_call: TRBV10-3; clone_size: .; d_call: .; cdr3_aa: CAISEFPERGNQPQHF; cdr3_nt: TGTGCCATCAGTGAGTTCCCGGAACGCGGAAATCAGCCCCAGCATTTT
j_call: TRBJ2-5; v_call: TRBV13; clone_size: .; d_call: TRBD2; cdr3_aa: CASSLTAGAQETQYF; cdr3_nt: TGTGCCAGCAGCTTAACAGCGGGAGCCCAAGAGACCCAGTACTTC
j_call: TRBJ2-3; v_call: TRBV15; clone_size: .; d_call: TRBD2; cdr3_aa: CATSDPGTSGIWDTQYF; cdr3_nt: TGTGCCACCAGCGACCCGGGAACTAGCGGGATTTGGGATACGCAGTATTTT
j_call: TRBJ2-2; v_call: TRBV15; clone_size: .; d_call: .; cdr3_aa: CATSDLRRLANTGELFF; cdr3_nt: TGTGCCACCAGCGATCTCCGGAGACTAGCGAACACCGGGGAGCTGTTTTTT
j_call: TRBJ2-1; v_call: TRBV7-3; clone_size: .; d_call: .; cdr3_aa: CASSSSGIYNEQFF; cdr3_nt: TGTGCCAGCAGCTCCTCGGGAATCTACAATGAGCAGTTCTTC
j_call: TRBJ2-1; v_call: TRBV11-1; clone_size: .; d_call: .; cdr3_aa: CASSPSAGANNEQFF; cdr3_nt: TGTGCCAGCAGCCCCTCGGCGGGGGCCAACAATGAGCAGTTCTTC
j_call: TRBJ2-5; v_call: TRBV28; clone_size: .; d_call: TRBD2; cdr3_aa: CASRLLAGVMETQYF; cdr3_nt: TGTGCCAGCAGGTTACTAGCGGGAGTTATGGAGACCCAGTACTTC
j_call: TRBJ1-1; v_call: TRBV7-9; clone_size: .; d_call: TRBD1; cdr3_aa: CASSLGRGRNTEAFF; cdr3_nt: TGTGCCAGCAGCTTGGGCAGGGGGAGGAACACTGAAGCTTTCTTT
j_call: TRBJ2-1; v_call: TRBV7-3; clone_size: .; d_call: .; cdr3_aa: CASSLGPDNEQFF; cdr3_nt: TGTGCCAGCAGCTTGGGCCCAGACAATGAGCAGTTCTTC
j_call: TRBJ2-7; v_call: TRBV10-3; clone_size: .; d_call: TRBD1; cdr3_aa: CAAGSHRGMEQYF; cdr3_nt: TGTGCCGCCGGTAGCCACAGGGGGATGGAGCAGTACTTC
j_call: TRBJ2-3; v_call: TRBV4-1; clone_size: .; d_call: .; cdr3_aa: CASSFTRDTQYF; cdr3_nt: TGCGCCAGCAGCTTTACTAGAGATACGCAGTATTTT
j_call: TRBJ1-2; v_call: TRBV9; clone_size: .; d_call: .; cdr3_aa: CASSVGTDYGYTF; cdr3_nt: TGTGCCAGCAGCGTAGGGACAGACTATGGCTACACCTTC
j_call: TRBJ1-2; v_call: TRBV16; clone_size: .; d_call: TRBD1; cdr3_aa: CASSSDRGPNYGYTF; cdr3_nt: TGTGCCAGCAGTTCCGACAGGGGGCCAAATTATGGCTACACCTTC
j_call: TRBJ2-7; v_call: TRBV4-1; clone_size: once; d_call: .; cdr3_aa: CASNWPGVGEQYF; cdr3_nt: TGCGCCAGCAACTGGCCCGGGGTCGGCGAGCAGTACTTC
j_call: TRBJ1-6; v_call: TRBV21-1; clone_size: .; d_call: .; cdr3_aa: CASSKTGFNSPLHF; cdr3_nt: TGTGCCAGCAGCAAAACAGGGTTTAATTCACCCCTCCACTTT
j_call: TRBJ2-1; v_call: TRBV29-1; clone_size: .; d_call: TRBD2; cdr3_aa: CSVEALAGDYNEQFF; cdr3_nt: TGCAGCGTTGAGGCTCTAGCGGGAGACTACAATGAGCAGTTCTTC
j_call: TRBJ2-3; v_call: TRBV28; clone_size: .; d_call: .; cdr3_aa: CASSRDTSGDTQYF; cdr3_nt: TGTGCCAGCAGCCGGGACACCTCTGGAGATACGCAGTATTTT
j_call: TRBJ2-7; v_call: TRBV7-8; clone_size: .; d_call: TRBD2; cdr3_aa: CASTSGTSGRKGHEQYF; cdr3_nt: TGTGCCAGCACCTCCGGGACTAGCGGGAGAAAAGGTCACGAGCAGTACTTC